This T cell receptor (beta chain) comes out of a study of T cell responses to AZD1222 COVID-19 vaccine. Notes on the study in general: Across the whole spike, CD4 TCRs peaked at regions 160-218 and 743-854. Possibly, clonal diversity was underestimated; donors were largely white British and included more females.

The CDR3 covers 15 residues. CDR1 SGHDT and CDR2 YYEEEE come from the germline V gene. V lost 0 bases to trimming and J lost 0 bases; unmatched junction nucleotides: 3. Libraries were prepared by immunoSEQ multiplex PCR; TCRdb keeps only in-frame clonotypes and omits some of them. The table records 150,000 to 180,000 clones, less than 90% of them present only once. Concerning this clone: Its antigen is not identified.

Sequenced here: peripheral blood, sampled on day 0 of MenACWY control vaccination. This rearrangement joins TRBV5-6 to TRBJ2-7, with 7 positions matching TRBD1. The clonotype originates from an adult in good health. CDR3 region: CASSLADRDSYEQYF. The CDR3 nucleotides read TGTGCCAGCAGCTTGGCCGACAGGGACTCCTACGAGCAGTACTTC.